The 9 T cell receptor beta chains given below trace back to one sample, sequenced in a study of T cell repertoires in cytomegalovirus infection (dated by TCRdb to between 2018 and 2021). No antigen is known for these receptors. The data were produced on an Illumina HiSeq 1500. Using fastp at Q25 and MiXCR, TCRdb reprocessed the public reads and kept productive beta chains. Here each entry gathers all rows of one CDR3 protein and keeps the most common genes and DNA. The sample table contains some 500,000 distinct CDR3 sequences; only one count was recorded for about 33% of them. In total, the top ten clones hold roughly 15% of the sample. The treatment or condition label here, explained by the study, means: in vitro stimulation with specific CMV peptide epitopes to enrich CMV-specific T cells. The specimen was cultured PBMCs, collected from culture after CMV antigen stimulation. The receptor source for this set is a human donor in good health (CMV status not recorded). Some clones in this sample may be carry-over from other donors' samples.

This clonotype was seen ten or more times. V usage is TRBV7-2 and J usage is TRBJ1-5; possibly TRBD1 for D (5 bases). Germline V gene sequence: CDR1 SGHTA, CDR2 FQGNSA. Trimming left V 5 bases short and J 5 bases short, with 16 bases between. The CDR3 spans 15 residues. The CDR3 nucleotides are TGTGCCAGCAGCCACTTGGAGGGGCAGGATCAGCCCCAGCATTTT. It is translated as CASSHLEGQDQPQHF.

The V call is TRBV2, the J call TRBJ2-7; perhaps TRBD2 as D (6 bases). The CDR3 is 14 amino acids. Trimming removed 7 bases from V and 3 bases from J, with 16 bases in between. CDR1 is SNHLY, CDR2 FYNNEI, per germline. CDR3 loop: CASKRDGSSYEQYF. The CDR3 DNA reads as TGTGCCAGCAAGAGGGACGGGAGTAGCTACGAGCAGTACTTC.

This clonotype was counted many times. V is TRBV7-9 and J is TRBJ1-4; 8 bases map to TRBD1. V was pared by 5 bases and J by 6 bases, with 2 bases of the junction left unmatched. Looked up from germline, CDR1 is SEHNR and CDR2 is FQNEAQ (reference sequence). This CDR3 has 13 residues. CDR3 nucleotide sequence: TGTGCCAGCAGCCTGACAGGGGATGAAAAACTGTTTTTT. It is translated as CASSLTGDEKLFF.

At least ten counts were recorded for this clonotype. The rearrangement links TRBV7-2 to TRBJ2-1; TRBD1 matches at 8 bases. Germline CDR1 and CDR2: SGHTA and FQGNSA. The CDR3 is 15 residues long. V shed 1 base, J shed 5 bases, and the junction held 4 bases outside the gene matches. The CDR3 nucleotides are TGTGCCAGCAGCTTAGACAGGGGGGTCCACAATGAGCAGTTCTTC. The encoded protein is CASSLDRGVHNEQFF.

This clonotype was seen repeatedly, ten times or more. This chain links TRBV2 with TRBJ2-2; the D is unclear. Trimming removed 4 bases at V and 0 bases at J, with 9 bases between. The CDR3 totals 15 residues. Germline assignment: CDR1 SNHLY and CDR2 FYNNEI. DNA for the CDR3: TGTGCCAGCAGTGCCGACTGGACGAACACCGGGGAGCTGTTTTTT. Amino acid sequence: CASSADWTNTGELFF.

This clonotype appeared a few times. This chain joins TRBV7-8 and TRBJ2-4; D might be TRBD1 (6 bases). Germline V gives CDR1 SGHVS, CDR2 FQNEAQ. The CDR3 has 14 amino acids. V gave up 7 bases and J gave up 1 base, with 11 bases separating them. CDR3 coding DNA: TGTGCCAGCACAGGGGAAATTGCCAAAAACATTCAGTACTTC. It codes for CASTGEIAKNIQYF.

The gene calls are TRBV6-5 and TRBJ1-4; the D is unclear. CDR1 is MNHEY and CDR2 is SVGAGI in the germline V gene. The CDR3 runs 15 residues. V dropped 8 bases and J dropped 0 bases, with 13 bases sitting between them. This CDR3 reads CASYRSLPTNEKLFF. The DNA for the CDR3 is TGTGCCAGCTACCGGAGCCTTCCAACTAATGAAAAACTGTTTTTT.

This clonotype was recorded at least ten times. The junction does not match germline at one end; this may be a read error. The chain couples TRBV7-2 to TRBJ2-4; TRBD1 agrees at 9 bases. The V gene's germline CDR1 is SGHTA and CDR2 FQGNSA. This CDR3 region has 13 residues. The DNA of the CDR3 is TGTGCCAGCAGTTTAGGGGACAGGGAGATTCAGTACTTC. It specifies CASSLGDREIQYF.

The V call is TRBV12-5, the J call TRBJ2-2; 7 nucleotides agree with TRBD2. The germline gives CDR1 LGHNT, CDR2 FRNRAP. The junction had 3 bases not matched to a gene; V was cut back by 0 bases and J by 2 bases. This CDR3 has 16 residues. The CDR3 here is CASGLVVTSNTGELFF. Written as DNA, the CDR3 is TGTGCTAGTGGTTTGGTGGTGACTAGCAACACCGGGGAGCTGTTTTTT.